The entry that follows covers one TCR beta chain sequence. Generated by immunoSEQ multiplex PCR, the TCRdb table keeps only in-frame clones and is missing some. Here the sample spans some 190,000 clones, roughly 86% being singletons. The CDR3 is made up of 13 amino acids. With 0 bases clipped from V and 8 bases from J, the junction kept 2 bases outside the gene matches. The germline gives CDR1 SGHRS, CDR2 YFSETQ. This specimen comes from a study of cytomegalovirus exposure and HLA in healthy donors. This chain uses TRBV5-1 with TRBJ1-2; 9 nucleotides match TRBD1. The clonotype originates from a man aged 25-45 years in good health and CMV-seropositive. The sample taken for sequencing was PBMCs. CDR3 DNA sequence: TGCGCCAGCAGCTTGGGGACAGGGGAAGGCTACACCTTC. Translated: CASSLGTGEGYTF.